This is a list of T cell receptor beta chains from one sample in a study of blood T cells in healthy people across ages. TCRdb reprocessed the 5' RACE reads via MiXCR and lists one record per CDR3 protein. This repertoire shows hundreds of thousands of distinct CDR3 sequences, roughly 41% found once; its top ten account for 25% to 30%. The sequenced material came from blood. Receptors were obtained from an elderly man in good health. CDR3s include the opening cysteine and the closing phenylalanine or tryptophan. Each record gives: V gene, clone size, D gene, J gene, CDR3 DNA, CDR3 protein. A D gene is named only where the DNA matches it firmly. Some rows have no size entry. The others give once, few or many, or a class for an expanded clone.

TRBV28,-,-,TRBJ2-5,TGTGCCAGCAGCTCAAGGTGGGGGCAGTACTTC,CASSSRWGQYF
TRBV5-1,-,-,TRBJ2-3,TGCGCCAGCAGCGTGCAGTACAGCACAGATACGCAGTATTTT,CASSVQYSTDTQYF
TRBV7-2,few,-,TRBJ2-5,TGTGCCAGCAGCTTAGAGTCTACTACGGGGACCCAGTACTTC,CASSLESTTGTQYF
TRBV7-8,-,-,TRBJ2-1,TGTGCCAGCAGCCACAGACAGAGGGGTGCTGAGCAGTTCTTC,CASSHRQRGAEQFF
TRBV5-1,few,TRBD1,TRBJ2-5,TGCGCCAGCAGTACAGGGGCGACCCAAGAGACCCAGTACTTC,CASSTGATQETQYF
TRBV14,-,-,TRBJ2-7,TGTGCCAGCGGCCAAGATATGGGAGCCTACGAGCAGTACTTC,CASGQDMGAYEQYF
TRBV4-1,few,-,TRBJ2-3,TGCGCCAGCAGCCCGCAAGGGGGGGCCTCGGCAGATACGCAGTATTTT,CASSPQGGASADTQYF
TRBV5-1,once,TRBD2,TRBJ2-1,TGCGCCAGCAGCGTTAGCGGGAGGAGGAATGGGCAGTTCTTC,CASSVSGRRNGQFF
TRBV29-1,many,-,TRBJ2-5,TGCAGCGTTGGGTCGAGGGAGACCCAGTACTTC,CSVGSRETQYF
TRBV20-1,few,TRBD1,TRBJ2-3,TGCAGTGCGGAAGGACAGGGGAACACAGATACGCAGTATTTT,CSAEGQGNTDTQYF
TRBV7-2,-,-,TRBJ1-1,TGTGCCAGCAGGCAACGACAGGTCATGAACACTGAAGCTTTCTTT,CASRQRQVMNTEAFF
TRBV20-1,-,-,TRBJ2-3,TGCAGTGTCGTCCTCATAGATACGCAGTATTTT,CSVVLIDTQYF
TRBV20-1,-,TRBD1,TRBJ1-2,TGCAGTGTCGGGACAGATAGCTATGGCTACACCTTC,CSVGTDSYGYTF
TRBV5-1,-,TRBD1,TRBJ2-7,TGCGCCAGCAGCTGGGGTGACAGGGGCCCCTACGAGCAGTACTTC,CASSWGDRGPYEQYF
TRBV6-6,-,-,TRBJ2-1,TGTGCCAGCAGTTACACAGCCCGCGGAGAGACCCAGTTCTTC,CASSYTARGETQFF
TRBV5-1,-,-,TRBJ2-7,TGCGCCAGCAGCTTGGGGCAGGGTGGGTCCTACGAGCAGTACTTC,CASSLGQGGSYEQYF
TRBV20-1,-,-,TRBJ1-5,TGCAGTGCTCATACCCAGGTGCAGGGTCAGCCCCAGCATTTT,CSAHTQVQGQPQHF
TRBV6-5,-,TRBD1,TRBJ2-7,TGTGCCAGCAGTTACTCCGGGACAGTAGGGAACGAGCAGTACTTC,CASSYSGTVGNEQYF
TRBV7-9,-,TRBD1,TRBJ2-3,TGTGCCAGCACCTCTTGGGGCCAGGGGGGCACAGATACGCAGTATTTT,CASTSWGQGGTDTQYF
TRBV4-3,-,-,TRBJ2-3,TGCGCCAGCAGCCTGGGGGGTTTTGGCACAGATACGCAGTATTTT,CASSLGGFGTDTQYF
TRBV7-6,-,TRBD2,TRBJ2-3,TGTGCCAGCAGCTTAGGGAAAGGTCTAGCGGGACTCCGCACAGATACGCAGTATTTT,CASSLGKGLAGLRTDTQYF
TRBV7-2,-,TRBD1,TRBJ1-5,TGTGCCAGCAGCTTAACCGGGACAGGGATTCAGCCCCAGCATTTT,CASSLTGTGIQPQHF
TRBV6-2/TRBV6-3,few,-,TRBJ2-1,TGTGCCAGCAGTTACCGGTCTCTGACTCCACATAGCGCCTACAATGAGCAGTTCTTC,CASSYRSLTPHSAYNEQFF
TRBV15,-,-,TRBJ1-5,TGTGCCACCAGCAGGGGGACAACGAGCAATCAGCCCCAGCATTTT,CATSRGTTSNQPQHF
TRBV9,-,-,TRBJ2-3,TGTGCCAGCAGCGTAGTCGGCGGGGGCCCTACAGATACGCAGTATTTT,CASSVVGGGPTDTQYF
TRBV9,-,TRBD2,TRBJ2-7,TGTGCCAGCAGCGTTGTGGGACTAGCGGGGCCCCAGGGTGAGCAGTACTTC,CASSVVGLAGPQGEQYF
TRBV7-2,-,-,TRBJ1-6,TGTGCCAGCAGCCCGATCCCGGGACACCGCTCCTATAATTCACCCCTCCACTTT,CASSPIPGHRSYNSPLHF
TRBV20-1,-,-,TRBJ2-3,TGCAGTGCTTCCCTAGGGGGGGCGGAGTTTGATACGCAGTATTTT,CSASLGGAEFDTQYF
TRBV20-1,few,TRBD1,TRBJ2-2,TGCAGTGCTAGAGATTGGACAGGGGACACCGGGGAGCTGTTTTTT,CSARDWTGDTGELFF
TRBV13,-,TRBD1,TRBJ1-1,TGTGCCAGCAGCTTAGGCGGACAGGGGGGGAACACTGAAGCTTTCTTT,CASSLGGQGGNTEAFF
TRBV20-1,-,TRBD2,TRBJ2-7,TGCAGTGCTAGAGATTTTGAGTTTAGCGGGATCTCCTACGAGCAGTACTTC,CSARDFEFSGISYEQYF
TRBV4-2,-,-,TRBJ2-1,TGTGCCAGCAGCCAAGAAAGGATACTCTGGGATGAGCAGTTCTTC,CASSQERILWDEQFF
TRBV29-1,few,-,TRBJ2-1,TGCAGCGTTGGCAGACAGAACAATGAGCAGTTCTTC,CSVGRQNNEQFF
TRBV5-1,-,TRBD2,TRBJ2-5,TGCGCCAGCAGCTATACTAGCGCGCAAGAGACCCAGTACTTC,CASSYTSAQETQYF
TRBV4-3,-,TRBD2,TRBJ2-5,TGCGCCAGCAGCCTGCGTACTAGCGCTGAGCAGTACTTC,CASSLRTSAEQYF
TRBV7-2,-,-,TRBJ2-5,TGTGCCAGCAGCTTACAGGGACCCATCTACGGGCAGTACTTC,CASSLQGPIYGQYF
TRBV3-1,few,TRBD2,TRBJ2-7,TGTGCCAGCAGCCAAGCTCCCACTAGCGGTAGGTACGAGCAGTACTTC,CASSQAPTSGRYEQYF
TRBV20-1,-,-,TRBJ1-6,TGCAGTGCCCAAGACATGAGCTCCTATAATTCACCCCTCCACTTT,CSAQDMSSYNSPLHF
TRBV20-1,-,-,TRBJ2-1,TGCAGTGCTAGGAACAAAGTTTTGGGGAATGAGCAGTTCTTC,CSARNKVLGNEQFF
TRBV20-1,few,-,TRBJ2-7,TGCAGTGCTAGACTATCGGGTCGGGGAGGGGGGAACTACGAGCAGTACTTC,CSARLSGRGGGNYEQYF
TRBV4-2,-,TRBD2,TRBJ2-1,TGTGCCAGCAGCCTGACTAGCGGTGTAGGTTCCGACAATGAGCAGTTCTTC,CASSLTSGVGSDNEQFF
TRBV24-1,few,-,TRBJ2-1,TGTGCCACCAGTGACTTAATTAGACTCGACAATGAGCAGTTCTTC,CATSDLIRLDNEQFF
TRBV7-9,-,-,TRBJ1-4,TGTGCTAGCAGCTGGATGGGGGGCGGTGAAAAACTGTTTTTT,CASSWMGGGEKLFF
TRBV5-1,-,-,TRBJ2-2,TGCGCCAGCAGCTGGGACGGGGGCAAGAACACCGGGGAGCTGTTTTTT,CASSWDGGKNTGELFF
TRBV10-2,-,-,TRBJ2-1,TGCGCCAGCAGTGAACAAGGCAACCGCGCTCATGAGCAGTTCTTC,CASSEQGNRAHEQFF
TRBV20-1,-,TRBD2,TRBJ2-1,TGCAGTGCTAGAGACCGGACTAGCGGGAGTGATGAGCAGTTCTTC,CSARDRTSGSDEQFF
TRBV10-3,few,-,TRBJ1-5,TGTGCCATCAGTGATCTGACCCAGCCCCAGCATTTT,CAISDLTQPQHF
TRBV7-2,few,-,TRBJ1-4,TGTGCCAGCAGATTAGAGTCAACTAATGAAAAACTGTTTTTT,CASRLESTNEKLFF
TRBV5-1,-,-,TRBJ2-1,TGCGCCAGCAGCAAAGAGGGGTATGAGCAGTTCTTC,CASSKEGYEQFF
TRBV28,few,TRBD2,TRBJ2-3,TGTGCCAGCAGTTCCTCACTAGCGGGCACAGATACGCAGTATTTT,CASSSSLAGTDTQYF
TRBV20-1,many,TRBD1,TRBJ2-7,TGCAGTGCTCCCCGGGACAGGACTTCCTACGAGCAGTACTTC,CSAPRDRTSYEQYF
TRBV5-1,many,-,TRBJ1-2,TGCGCCAGCAGCTTGGCAGAACTCTATGGCTACACCTTC,CASSLAELYGYTF
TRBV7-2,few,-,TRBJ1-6,TGTGCCAGCAGCTTGCGGGCCGAGTCTTCACCCCTCCACTTT,CASSLRAESSPLHF
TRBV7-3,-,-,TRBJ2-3,TGTGCCAGCAGCACCCCGGGCAGGACAGATACGCAGTATTTT,CASSTPGRTDTQYF
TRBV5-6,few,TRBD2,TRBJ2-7,TGTGCCAGCAGCTGGGGGTTGAGCGGGAGGGATACCTACGAGCAGTACTTC,CASSWGLSGRDTYEQYF
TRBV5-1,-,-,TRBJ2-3,TGCGCCAGCAGCTTGGCGTCTAGCCGATTGGATACGCAGTATTTT,CASSLASSRLDTQYF
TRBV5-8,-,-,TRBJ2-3,TGTGCCAGCAGCTCTCTTTCAGATTCCACAGATACGCAGTATTTT,CASSSLSDSTDTQYF
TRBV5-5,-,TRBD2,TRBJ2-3,TGTGCCAGCAGCTTGGGGGTAGCGGGAGGGCCTACAGATACGCAGTATTTT,CASSLGVAGGPTDTQYF
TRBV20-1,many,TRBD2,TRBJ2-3,TGCAGTGCCAAAAGCGGGGAGACCACAGATACGCAGTATTTT,CSAKSGETTDTQYF